This TCR beta chain was observed in a study of early T cells in non-severe SARS-CoV-2 infection. Attachment of unique molecular identifiers was made to individual cDNA molecules. TCRdb re-called the 5' RACE reads through MiXCR, storing one row per CDR3 protein. Counted here are about 42,000 distinct CDR3 sequences, around 7% occurring once; the ten biggest clones make up roughly 4.5%. This CDR3 contains 17 residues. The V and J ends lost 5 bases and 1 base, in that order; junction bases with no gene match: 14. In germline, CDR1 is SQVTM, CDR2 ANQGSEA. This clonotype is judged medium-sized. The J gene is TRBJ2-5, the V gene TRBV29-1; 9 bases map to TRBD2. Sequenced material: whole blood. The sequence came from an adult who was a healthcare worker with PCR-confirmed SARS-CoV-2 infection or an uninfected control (not recorded which). CDR3: CSVPGRPPSGAQETQYF. DNA of the CDR3: TGCAGCGTTCCCGGAAGACCCCCTAGCGGGGCCCAAGAGACCCAGTACTTC.